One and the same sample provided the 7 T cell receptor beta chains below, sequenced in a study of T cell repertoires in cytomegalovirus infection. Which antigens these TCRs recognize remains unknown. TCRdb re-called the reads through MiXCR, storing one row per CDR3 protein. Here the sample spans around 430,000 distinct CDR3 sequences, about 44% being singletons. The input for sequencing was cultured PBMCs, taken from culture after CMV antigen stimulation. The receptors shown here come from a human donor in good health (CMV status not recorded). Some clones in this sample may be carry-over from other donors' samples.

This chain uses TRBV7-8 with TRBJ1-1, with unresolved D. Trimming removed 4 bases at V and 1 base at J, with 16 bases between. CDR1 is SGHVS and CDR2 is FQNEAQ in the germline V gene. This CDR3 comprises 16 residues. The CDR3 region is CASSSPDSYPNTEAFF. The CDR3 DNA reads TGTGCCAGCAGCTCACCTGACTCCTACCCGAACACTGAAGCTTTCTTT.

CDR3 protein: CASSQDMGLAFGEQYF. The CDR3 coding sequence is TGTGCCAGCAGCCAAGACATGGGACTAGCTTTCGGCGAGCAGTACTTC. This rearrangement joins TRBV4-2 to TRBJ2-7; TRBD2 aligns across 9 bases. J lost 6 bases, V lost 0 bases, and 9 bases had no gene match. The CDR3 is made up of 16 amino acids. Per the germline V gene, CDR1 is LGHNA and CDR2 is YNFKEQ.

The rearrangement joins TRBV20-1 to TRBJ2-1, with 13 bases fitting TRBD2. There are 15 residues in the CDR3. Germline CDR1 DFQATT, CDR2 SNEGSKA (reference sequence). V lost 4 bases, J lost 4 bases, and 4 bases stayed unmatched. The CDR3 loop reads CSATGLAGAYNEQFF. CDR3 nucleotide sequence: TGCAGTGCTACCGGACTAGCGGGGGCTTACAATGAGCAGTTCTTC.

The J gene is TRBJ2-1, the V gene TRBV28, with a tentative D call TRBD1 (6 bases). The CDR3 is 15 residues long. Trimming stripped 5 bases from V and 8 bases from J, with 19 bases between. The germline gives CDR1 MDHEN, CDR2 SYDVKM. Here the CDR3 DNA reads TGTGCCAGCAGTCCGACAGGATTCCTAGGCGATGAGCAGTTCTTC. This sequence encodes CASSPTGFLGDEQFF.

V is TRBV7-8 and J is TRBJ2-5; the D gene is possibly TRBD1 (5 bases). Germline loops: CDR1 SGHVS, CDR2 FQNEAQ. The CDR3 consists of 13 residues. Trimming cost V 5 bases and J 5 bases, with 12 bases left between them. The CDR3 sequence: CASSPRVVETQYF. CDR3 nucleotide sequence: TGTGCCAGCAGCCCCAGGGTGGTGGAGACCCAGTACTTC.

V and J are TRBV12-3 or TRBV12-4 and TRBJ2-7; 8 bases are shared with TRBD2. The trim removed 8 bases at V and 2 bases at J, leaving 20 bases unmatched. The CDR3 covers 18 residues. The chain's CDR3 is CASSPGRGGTSGTYEQYF. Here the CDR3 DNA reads TGTGCCAGCTCCCCTGGGAGGGGGGGAACTAGCGGTACCTACGAGCAGTACTTC.

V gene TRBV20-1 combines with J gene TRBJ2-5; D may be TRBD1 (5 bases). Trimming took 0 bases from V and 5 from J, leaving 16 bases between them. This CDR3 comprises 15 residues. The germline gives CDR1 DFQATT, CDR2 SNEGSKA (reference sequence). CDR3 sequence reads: CSARDGAGPKETQYF. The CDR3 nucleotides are TGCAGTGCTAGAGATGGGGCAGGGCCCAAGGAGACCCAGTACTTC.